A selection of T cell receptor beta chains follows, all from one sample in a study of blood T cell repertoires in COVID-19. Clones were sequenced by immunoSEQ multiplex PCR, and TCRdb holds only the in-frame ones, with some missing. The sample holds some 400,000 clones, 80% to 90% seen once. Sample: peripheral blood. Receptors were obtained from an older woman with COVID-19, enrolled during active disease. Each CDR3 is given with its conserved first and last residue. Each record gives: D gene, J gene, V gene, CDR3 protein. A D gene is named only where the DNA matches it firmly.

TRBD2,TRBJ2-7,TRBV20-1,CSASPSGASYEQYF
.,TRBJ2-2,TRBV2,CASRGLTTGELFF
.,TRBJ2-7,TRBV6-5,CASSYLVGAHYEQYF
TRBD1,TRBJ1-3,TRBV5-1,CASSFGQGAGNTIYF
.,TRBJ1-2,TRBV19,CASSSHGGINYGYTF
.,TRBJ1-1,TRBV2,CASREGWTEAFF
.,TRBJ2-3,TRBV5-1,CASSAGGTDTQYF
TRBD2,TRBJ2-1,TRBV9,CASSARAGEGNEQFF
.,TRBJ2-5,TRBV7-7,CASSRRGRETQYF
.,TRBJ1-3,TRBV2,CASSERTGISGNTIYF
.,TRBJ2-3,TRBV30,CAWSASGTDTQYF
.,TRBJ1-1,TRBV21-1,CASPQKGGAGTEAFF
TRBD1,TRBJ2-1,TRBV28,CASSQVGQAINEQFF
.,TRBJ1-1,TRBV7-2,CASSLGGQSEAFF
TRBD1,TRBJ2-7,TRBV7-9,CASSIGGQGGYEQYF
.,TRBJ2-5,TRBV5-1,CASTVRGNSQETQYF
.,TRBJ2-7,TRBV6-6,CASISDTFLEQYF
TRBD1,TRBJ1-4,TRBV2,CASSALTGSNEKLFF
TRBD1,TRBJ2-7,TRBV5-8,CASSSGQVLLYEQYF
TRBD1,TRBJ1-5,TRBV7-9,CASCCPLGTGNQPQHF
.,TRBJ1-2,TRBV28,CASRTRSRPSYGYTF
.,TRBJ2-1,TRBV9,CASGGLPSYNEQFF
.,TRBJ1-2,TRBV9,CATDVIGGREKSYGYTF
.,TRBJ1-2,TRBV19,CASSMVQGALNYGYTF
.,TRBJ1-2,TRBV6-6,CASRNNREGVYGYTF
TRBD1,TRBJ1-2,TRBV6-5,CASRLGTAANYGYTF
TRBD1,TRBJ1-2,TRBV28,CASSLRQGARGYTF
TRBD1,TRBJ1-1,TRBV11-1,CASSLRQGNTEAFF
TRBD1,TRBJ1-2,TRBV15,CATSSGQGYGYTF
.,TRBJ1-5,TRBV6-6,CASSSGQYSNQPQHF
.,TRBJ1-1,TRBV28,CASRARSDIGFF